The entry below gives a single TCR beta chain sequence along with its context. This sequence may be a read error, since a much larger clone differs from it by one base. This CDR3 is also generated by other DNA sequences in the sample. Germline V lookup: CDR1 LNHDA, CDR2 SQIVND (reference sequence). This CDR3 is built from 12 residues. This sample is part of a study of blood T cell repertoires in COVID-19. Study overall: Some COVID-19 samples were acute and others convalescent; all came from the United States, Italy and Spain. Sources were T cells, B-cell-depleted T cells, or PBMCs; the material itself was cDNA or gDNA.

Authors' analysis steps: Researchers report that nucleated cell counts were estimated from reference gene primer amplification. The method was immunoSEQ multiplex PCR; TCRdb's version includes in-frame clones alone and lacks a portion of them. D and trimming come from the DNA, and the V and J calls and clone size come from that table. The data contain 50,000 to 65,000 clones, about 83% of them seen just once; the ten biggest clones take up around 6.5%. The clonotype originates from a human donor in a cohort sampled during active COVID-19. Sequences were obtained from peripheral blood. The rearrangement uses TRBV19 and TRBJ1-2; no clear D gene. CDR3 in amino acids: CASSKTGYGYTF. The CDR3 coding sequence is TGTGCCAGTAGTAAGACTGGGTATGGTTACACCTTC.